One and the same sample provided the 8 T cell receptor beta chains below, sequenced in a study of human T cells and chemical hapten exposure. In TCRdb, the RACE reads were re-called with MiXCR into one record per CDR3 protein. The profile shows about 380,000 distinct CDR3 sequences, over 6% of them singletons. Time point defined: patch test 2, 6 weeks after DPC sensitization. The treatment was: therapeutic diphenylcyclopropenone sensitization with weekly scalp DPC. The material was whole blood, obtained in connection with sensitization to the hapten diphenylcyclopropenone (DPC). The source is a woman under 30 with alopecia areata. Some clones in this sample may be carry-over from other donors' samples.

The chain is built from TRBV25-1 and TRBJ2-7; D gene unclear. CDR1 is MGHDK, CDR2 SYGVNS, per germline. The CDR3 is 14 residues long. The V end was cut by 1 base, the J end by 6 bases, with 13 bases between. CDR3 bases: TGTGCCAGCAGTGAATCCTCTGCGGCCCGCGAGCAGTACTTC. Its protein product is CASSESSAAREQYF.

This clonotype was seen ten or more times. V gene TRBV4-3 combines with J gene TRBJ2-3, with 10 nucleotides matching TRBD2. The junction had 8 bases not matched to a gene; V was cut back by 0 bases and J by 5 bases. The CDR3 is 17 amino acids. From germline, CDR1 is LGHNA and CDR2 YSLEER. The CDR3 sequence: CASSQDPAGGLGDTQYF. CDR3 DNA: TGCGCCAGCAGCCAAGATCCAGCGGGGGGGCTGGGAGATACGCAGTATTTT.

This clonotype was counted ten times or more. The rearrangement uses TRBV21-1 and TRBJ1-5; the DNA was not used to check the table's D call, TRBD1. TRBV21-1 is a recognized pseudogene. CDR3 length equals 17 residues. The CDR3 DNA is TGTGCCAGCAGCAAAATGAGGGGGACTTATAGCAATCAGCCCCAGCATTTT. This sequence encodes CASSKMRGTYSNQPQHF.

This CDR3 is CASSYSFYPGGGRNGSYTEAFF. CDR3 coding DNA: TGTGCCAGCAGTTACTCGTTCTATCCGGGGGGCGGTAGGAATGGTAGCTACACTGAAGCTTTCTTT. The rearrangement uses TRBV6-8 and TRBJ1-1, with a tentative D call TRBD1 (6 bases). V lost 0 bases and J lost 3, with 32 bases in between. Germline loops: CDR1 MNHGY, CDR2 SAAAGT. The CDR3 is made up of 22 amino acids.

In its sample, this clonotype was seen many times. The V call is TRBV27, the J call TRBJ1-1, with D maybe TRBD1 (6 bases). Germline CDR1 and CDR2: MNHEY and SMNVEV (reference sequence). Trimming cost V 6 bases and J 5 bases, with 10 bases left between them. CDR3 length: 12 residues. The CDR3 here is CASRRGRTEAFF. DNA of the CDR3: TGTGCCAGCAGAAGGGGGAGAACTGAAGCTTTCTTT.

This clonotype was counted many times. This sequence joins TRBV11-2 and TRBJ2-5, with a weak D call TRBD2 (5 bases). The germline gives CDR1 SGHAT, CDR2 FQNNGV. The germline V and J ends were trimmed by 4 bases and 2 bases, with 8 bases remaining between them. The CDR3 is 13 residues long. CDR3 nucleotide sequence: TGTGCCAGCAGCTCACCGGGACAAGAGACCCAGTACTTC. Residues: CASSSPGQETQYF.

The chain carries TRBV6-2 or TRBV6-3 and TRBJ2-1; D gene uncertain. The germline CDR1 and CDR2 sequences are MNHEY and SVGEGT. The CDR3 loop spans 11 amino acids. V was shortened by 5 bases and J by 8 bases, with 7 bases between the two germline ends. The chain's CDR3 is CASSLSYEQFF. Written as DNA, the CDR3 is TGTGCCAGCAGTCTAAGCTATGAGCAGTTCTTC.

This clonotype was seen repeatedly, ten times or more. The V call is TRBV29-1, the J call TRBJ1-2; D remains ambiguous. The V gene lost 5 bases and the J gene lost 2 bases, with 9 bases spanning the gap. This CDR3 region has 12 residues. Germline values: CDR1 SQVTM, CDR2 ANQGSEA. The CDR3 protein is CSVSQRNYGYTF. CDR3 DNA sequence: TGCAGCGTTTCTCAGAGAAACTATGGCTACACCTTC.